Listed below are T cell receptor beta chains from one sample, sequenced in a study of shared clonotypes between healthy human individuals. Sequencing was performed with immunoSEQ multiplex PCR; in TCRdb, only in-frame clones are kept and a portion is missing. The sample contains millions of clones, about 95% of which appear only once. Sequenced: naive CD8+ T cells sorted from blood. These receptors all come from a man younger than 35 in good health. Each CDR3 is given with its conserved first and last residue. A D gene is named only where the DNA matches it firmly. The size field is filled for only some rows; it gives once, few, many or a size class.

CDR3nt | CDR3aa | j_gene | d_gene | abundance | v_gene
TGTGCCAGCAGCTATGACAGTAATGAGCAGTTCTTC | CASSYDSNEQFF | TRBJ2-1 | NA | NA | TRBV11-3
TGCGCCAGCAGAGCTACAGGGGGAGGGAACTATGGCTACACCTTC | CASRATGGGNYGYTF | TRBJ1-2 | TRBD1 | NA | TRBV5-1
TGTGCCAGCAGTGCCCCGAGACAGGGACGCAATCAGCCCCAGCATTTT | CASSAPRQGRNQPQHF | TRBJ1-5 | TRBD1 | NA | TRBV6-1
TGTGCCGTTGCCCAACCCCTAGAGAGAAGCTACGAGCAGTACTTC | CAVAQPLERSYEQYF | TRBJ2-7 | NA | NA | TRBV21-1
TGTGCCAGCAGTTTGGAAGTTGGCGATCAGCCCCAGCATTTT | CASSLEVGDQPQHF | TRBJ1-5 | NA | NA | TRBV28
TGTGCCAGCAGTGAAGGGACAGGGGTCACCTACGAGCAGTACTTC | CASSEGTGVTYEQYF | TRBJ2-7 | TRBD1 | once | TRBV9
TGTGCCAGCAGCGTAGACCAGAGGGCTGAAGCTTTCTTT | CASSVDQRAEAFF | TRBJ1-1 | NA | NA | TRBV9
TGTGCCAGCAGCGAGGGACTAGCGGGATACAATGAGCAGTTCTTC | CASSEGLAGYNEQFF | TRBJ2-1 | TRBD2 | NA | TRBV11-3
TGTGCCAGCAGGGAGGGGGCTCAGCCCCAGCATTTT | CASREGAQPQHF | TRBJ1-5 | TRBD1 | NA | TRBV2
TGTGCCAGCAGTTATTTGGGACAAACAAACACCGGGGAGCTGTTTTTT | CASSYLGQTNTGELFF | TRBJ2-2 | NA | NA | TRBV6-5
TGTGCCAGTAGCCTCGGGGTAGGAGCCGGCAATGAGCAGTTCTTC | CASSLGVGAGNEQFF | TRBJ2-1 | NA | NA | TRBV19
TGTGCCAGCAGCTTTTACGACAGGTCGTATGGCTACACCTTC | CASSFYDRSYGYTF | TRBJ1-2 | NA | NA | TRBV5-4
TGTGCCAGCAGCGTAGGGCAAGACTACGAGCAGTACTTC | CASSVGQDYEQYF | TRBJ2-7 | NA | NA | TRBV9
TGTGCCACCAGCAGAGCGGCTAGCGGGGCCCAAGAGACCCAGTACTTC | CATSRAASGAQETQYF | TRBJ2-5 | TRBD2 | NA | TRBV15
TGTGCCAGCAGTTACTCGATGGATCAGCCCCAGCATTTT | CASSYSMDQPQHF | TRBJ1-5 | NA | NA | TRBV6-5
TGTGCCAGCAGCAACCAGATCCTAGCCGGGGGGAACACAGATACGCAGTATTTT | CASSNQILAGGNTDTQYF | TRBJ2-3 | TRBD2 | NA | TRBV13
TGTGCCAGCAGCACCCCACAACTAGCAGGCTACGAGCAGTACTTC | CASSTPQLAGYEQYF | TRBJ2-7 | NA | NA | TRBV5-8
TGTGCCAGTAGTTCCGGGGGAACCTACGAGCAGTACTTC | CASSSGGTYEQYF | TRBJ2-7 | NA | NA | TRBV19
TGCGCCAGCAGCCAAGGCCTAACTGAAGCTTTCTTT | CASSQGLTEAFF | TRBJ1-1 | NA | few | TRBV4-1
TGTGCCAGCAGCCCTCAGTTAGGGCAGGGCACAGATACGCAGTATTTT | CASSPQLGQGTDTQYF | TRBJ2-3 | NA | NA | TRBV7-8
TGTGCCAGCAGTGAAGGTAGAGGGGGTTCCTACGAGCAGTACTTC | CASSEGRGGSYEQYF | TRBJ2-7 | NA | NA | TRBV6-1
TGTGCCAGCAGTACCTCGACAGAAAACATTAGCACAGATACGCAGTATTTT | CASSTSTENISTDTQYF | TRBJ2-3 | NA | NA | TRBV28
TGTGCCAGCAGCCCGGGTGGGCAAAAGGTCTTC | CASSPGGQKVF | TRBJ2-1 | NA | once | TRBV7-9
TGTGCCAGCAGCGCCACAGGTATCGGTAATTCACCCCTCCACTTT | CASSATGIGNSPLHF | TRBJ1-6 | NA | NA | TRBV5-6
TGTGCCAGCAGCGCCAGGGACCAAGAGACCCAGTACTTC | CASSARDQETQYF | TRBJ2-5 | NA | NA | TRBV7-9
TGTGCCAGCAGCGAGCGAACCGGGGAGCTGTTTTTT | CASSERTGELFF | TRBJ2-2 | NA | NA | TRBV9
TGTGCCAGCAGCTTCCCGGACTCCCTAGGGGAGCAGTACTTC | CASSFPDSLGEQYF | TRBJ2-7 | NA | NA | TRBV7-9
TGTGCCAGCAGCCCAGGAGGGGGCACTGAAGCTTTCTTT | CASSPGGGTEAFF | TRBJ1-1 | NA | NA | TRBV21-1
TGTGCCAGCAGCGACAGGGGGCGGGAACGCACAGATACGCAGTATTTT | CASSDRGRERTDTQYF | TRBJ2-3 | TRBD1 | NA | TRBV13
TGTGCCAGCAGTTACTCGATAGGGGGCTTGGATGGCTACACCTTC | CASSYSIGGLDGYTF | TRBJ1-2 | TRBD1 | NA | TRBV6-6
TGTGCCAGCAGCTTGTACAACAGCCTCCACGAGCAGTACTTC | CASSLYNSLHEQYF | TRBJ2-7 | NA | NA | TRBV5-6
TGTGCCAGCAGCCCAGTGGACCGTCAGCCCCAGCATTTT | CASSPVDRQPQHF | TRBJ1-5 | NA | NA | TRBV4-2
TGTGCCAGCAGCTTAGAACCACAGGGTACAGGCGGAAACACCATATATTTT | CASSLEPQGTGGNTIYF | TRBJ1-3 | NA | few | TRBV7-6
TGTGCCAGCAGGTCCCGGAGCGCCTACGAGCAGTACTTC | CASRSRSAYEQYF | TRBJ2-7 | NA | NA | TRBV6-5
TGTGCCAGCAAGATGACTAGCGTAACCCGCACAGATACGCAGTATTTT | CASKMTSVTRTDTQYF | TRBJ2-3 | TRBD2 | NA | TRBV2
TGCGCCAGCAGCCAAGATTTCGCTAGCGGGCCCGCATACAATGAGCAGTTCTTC | CASSQDFASGPAYNEQFF | TRBJ2-1 | TRBD2 | NA | TRBV4-3
TGTGCCAGCAGCGACCCCTGGGCGGGGGGGGTAGATACGCAGTATTTT | CASSDPWAGGVDTQYF | TRBJ2-3 | TRBD2 | NA | TRBV11-1
TGCGCCAGCAGCTTGGGGGTGTTCTCCTACGAGCAGTACTTC | CASSLGVFSYEQYF | TRBJ2-7 | NA | NA | TRBV5-1
TGTGCCAGCAGCGTAGGGTGGATGGGGCAGGGCGGCGAAAAACTGTTTTTT | CASSVGWMGQGGEKLFF | TRBJ1-4 | NA | NA | TRBV9
TGTGCCAGCAGTCCGGGGGGGGAGGACACTGAAGCTTTCTTT | CASSPGGEDTEAFF | TRBJ1-1 | NA | NA | TRBV6-5
TGTGCCAGCAGTTTATTAGCGGGATACTCCTACAATGAGCAGTTCTTC | CASSLLAGYSYNEQFF | TRBJ2-1 | TRBD2 | NA | TRBV27
TGTGCCAGCAGCTTCGCCGGGACAGGGCTTTACAATGAGCAGTTCTTC | CASSFAGTGLYNEQFF | TRBJ2-1 | TRBD1 | NA | TRBV7-9
TGTGCCAGCAGTTGGGGACAGGGGGATGGCTACACCTTC | CASSWGQGDGYTF | TRBJ1-2 | TRBD1 | NA | TRBV27
TGTGCCAGCAGTTTATCCAGGGATGGGGGCTATGGCTACACCTTC | CASSLSRDGGYGYTF | TRBJ1-2 | NA | NA | TRBV27
TGTGCCAGCAGCGTTGGCGGGGGTCTCTATGGCTACACCTTC | CASSVGGGLYGYTF | TRBJ1-2 | NA | NA | TRBV9
TGTGCCAGCAGTTACTCAGGGGAAGGAAACACCATATATTTT | CASSYSGEGNTIYF | TRBJ1-3 | NA | NA | TRBV6-6
TGTGCCAGCAGTTTAGTTGAAGGGGACACTGAAGCTTTCTTT | CASSLVEGDTEAFF | TRBJ1-1 | NA | NA | TRBV27
TGCGCCAGCAGCCAAGACGGGGCCGAAGCTTTCTTT | CASSQDGAEAFF | TRBJ1-1 | NA | NA | TRBV4-1
TGTGCCAGCAGTTCCGTAATGGACGGGGCCAAAAACATTCAGTACTTC | CASSSVMDGAKNIQYF | TRBJ2-4 | NA | NA | TRBV27
TGCGCCAGCAGCCATCGGGACGGGACCTACGAGCAGTACTTC | CASSHRDGTYEQYF | TRBJ2-7 | NA | NA | TRBV4-1
TGTGCCAGCAGCTTAGAGCTAGCGGCCTGGGAAGATACGCAGTATTTT | CASSLELAAWEDTQYF | TRBJ2-3 | TRBD2 | NA | TRBV7-2
TGTGCCAGCAGCTTAGGAGCGGTGACAGGGGCCACCGGGGAGCTGTTTTTT | CASSLGAVTGATGELFF | TRBJ2-2 | TRBD1 | NA | TRBV11-2
TGTGCCAGCAGCCAAGATCAAGGAACCCTGGCGCATAACTATGGCTACACCTTC | CASSQDQGTLAHNYGYTF | TRBJ1-2 | NA | NA | TRBV14
TGTGCCAGCACCCCGTACAGGGAGTCCTACAATGAGCAGTTCTTC | CASTPYRESYNEQFF | TRBJ2-1 | NA | once | TRBV28